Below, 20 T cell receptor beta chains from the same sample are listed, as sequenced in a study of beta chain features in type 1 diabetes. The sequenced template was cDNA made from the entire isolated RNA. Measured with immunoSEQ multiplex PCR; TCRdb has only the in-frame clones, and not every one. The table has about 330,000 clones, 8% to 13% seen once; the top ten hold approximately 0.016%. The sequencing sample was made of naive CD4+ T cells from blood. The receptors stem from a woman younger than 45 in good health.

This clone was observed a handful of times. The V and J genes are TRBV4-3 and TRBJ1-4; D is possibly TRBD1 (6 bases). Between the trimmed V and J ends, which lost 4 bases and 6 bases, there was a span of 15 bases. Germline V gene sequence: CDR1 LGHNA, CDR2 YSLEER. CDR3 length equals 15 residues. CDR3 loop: CASSPTGTSDEKLFF. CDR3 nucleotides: TGCGCCAGCAGCCCCACAGGGACTAGCGATGAAAAACTGTTTTTT.

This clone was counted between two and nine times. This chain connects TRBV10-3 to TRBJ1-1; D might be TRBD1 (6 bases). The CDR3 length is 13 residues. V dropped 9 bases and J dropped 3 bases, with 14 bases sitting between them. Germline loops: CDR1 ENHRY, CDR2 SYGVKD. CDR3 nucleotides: TGTGCCATTCAACAGGGAATGGACACTGAAGCTTTCTTT. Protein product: CAIQQGMDTEAFF.

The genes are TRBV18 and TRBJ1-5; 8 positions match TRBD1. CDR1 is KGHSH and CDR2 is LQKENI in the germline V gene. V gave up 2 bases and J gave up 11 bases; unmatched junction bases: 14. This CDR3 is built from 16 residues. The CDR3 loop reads CASSPGGTGGLFSQHF. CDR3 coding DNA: TGTGCCAGCTCACCAGGGGGGACAGGCGGCTTATTTTCCCAGCATTTT.

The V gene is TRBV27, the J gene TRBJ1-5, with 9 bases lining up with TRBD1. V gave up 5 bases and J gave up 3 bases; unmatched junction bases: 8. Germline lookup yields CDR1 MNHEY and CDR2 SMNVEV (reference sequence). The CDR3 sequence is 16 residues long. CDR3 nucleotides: TGTGCCAGCAGTAAAATGGACAGGGGCGCCAATCAGCCCCAGCATTTT. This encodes CASSKMDRGANQPQHF.

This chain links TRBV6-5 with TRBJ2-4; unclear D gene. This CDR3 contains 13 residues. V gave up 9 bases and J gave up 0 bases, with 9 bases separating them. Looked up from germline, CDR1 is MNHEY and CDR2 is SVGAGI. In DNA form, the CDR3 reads TGTGCCAGTGGGCGCCTAGCCAAAAACATTCAGTACTTC. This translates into CASGRLAKNIQYF.

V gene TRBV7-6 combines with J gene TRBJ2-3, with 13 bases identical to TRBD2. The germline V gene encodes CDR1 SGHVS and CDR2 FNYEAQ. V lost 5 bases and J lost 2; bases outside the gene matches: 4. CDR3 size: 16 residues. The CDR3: CASSGTSGRATDTQYF. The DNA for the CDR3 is TGTGCCAGCAGCGGTACTAGCGGGAGGGCCACAGATACGCAGTATTTT.

CDR3: CASSRRGRGAFF. The CDR3 coding sequence is TGCGCCAGCAGCCGGAGGGGGCGAGGAGCTTTCTTT. The chain links TRBV5-1 to TRBJ1-1, with 7 nucleotides matching TRBD1. V lost 4 bases to trimming and J lost 10 bases; unmatched junction nucleotides: 7. Germline values: CDR1 SGHRS, CDR2 YFSETQ. The CDR3 runs to 12 residues.

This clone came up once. CDR3 in DNA: TGTGCCAGCAGCGCGCCCGGGACAGCGGCCTACGAGCAGTACTTC. This codes for CASSAPGTAAYEQYF. The chain recombines TRBV7-2 with TRBJ2-7; TRBD1 matches 7 bases. V gave up 5 bases and J gave up 2 bases; unmatched junction bases: 9. The germline V gene encodes CDR1 SGHTA and CDR2 FQGNSA. The CDR3 is made up of 15 amino acids.

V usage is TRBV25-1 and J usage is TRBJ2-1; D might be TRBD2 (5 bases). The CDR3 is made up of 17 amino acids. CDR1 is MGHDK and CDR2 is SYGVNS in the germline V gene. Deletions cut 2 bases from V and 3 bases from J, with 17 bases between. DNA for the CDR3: TGTGCCAGCAGTGAAGATAGGACTTCCTTGGACTACAATGAGCAGTTCTTC. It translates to CASSEDRTSLDYNEQFF.

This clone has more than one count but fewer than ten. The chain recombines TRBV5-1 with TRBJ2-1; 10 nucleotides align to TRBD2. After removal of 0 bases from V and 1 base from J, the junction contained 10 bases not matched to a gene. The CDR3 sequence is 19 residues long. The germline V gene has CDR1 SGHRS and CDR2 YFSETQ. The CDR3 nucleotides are TGCGCCAGCAGCTTGGGTGGTAGCGGGGGGATCACATCCTACAATGAGCAGTTCTTC. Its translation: CASSLGGSGGITSYNEQFF.

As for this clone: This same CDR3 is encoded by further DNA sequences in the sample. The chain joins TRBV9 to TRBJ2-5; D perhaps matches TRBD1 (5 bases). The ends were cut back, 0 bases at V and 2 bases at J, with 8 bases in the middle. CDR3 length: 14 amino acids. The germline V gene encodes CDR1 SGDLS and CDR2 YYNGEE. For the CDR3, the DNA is TGTGCCAGCAGCGTAGCAGGGCAACAAGAGACCCAGTACTTC. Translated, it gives CASSVAGQQETQYF.

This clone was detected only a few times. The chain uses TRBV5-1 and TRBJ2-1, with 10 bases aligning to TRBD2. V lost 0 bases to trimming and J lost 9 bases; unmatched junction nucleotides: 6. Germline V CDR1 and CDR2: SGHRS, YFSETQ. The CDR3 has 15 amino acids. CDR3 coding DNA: TGCGCCAGCAGCTTGGGTCTAGCGGGAGCTAGTGAGCAGTTCTTC. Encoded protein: CASSLGLAGASEQFF. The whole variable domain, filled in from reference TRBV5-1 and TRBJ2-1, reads KAGVTQTPRYLIKTRGQQVTLSCSPISGHRSVSWYQQTPGQGLQFLFEYFSETQRNKGNFPGRFSGRQFSNSRSEMNVSTLELGDSALYLCASSLGLAGASEQFFGPGTRLTVL.

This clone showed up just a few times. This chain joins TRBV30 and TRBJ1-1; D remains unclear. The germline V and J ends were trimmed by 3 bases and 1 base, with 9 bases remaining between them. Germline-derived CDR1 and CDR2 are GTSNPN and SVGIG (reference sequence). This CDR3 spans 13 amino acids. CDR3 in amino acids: CAWSLHQNTEAFF. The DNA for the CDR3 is TGTGCCTGGAGCTTACACCAGAACACTGAAGCTTTCTTT.

In nucleotides, the CDR3 is TGTGCCAGCAGCTTATTGGGCAGGATTAGCGAGCAGTACTTC. Translated, it gives CASSLLGRISEQYF. This chain uses TRBV7-9 with TRBJ2-7, with D uncertain. This CDR3 region has 14 residues. The V and J ends lost 2 bases and 6 bases respectively, with 14 bases between them. CDR1 is SEHNR and CDR2 is FQNEAQ in the germline V gene (reference sequence).

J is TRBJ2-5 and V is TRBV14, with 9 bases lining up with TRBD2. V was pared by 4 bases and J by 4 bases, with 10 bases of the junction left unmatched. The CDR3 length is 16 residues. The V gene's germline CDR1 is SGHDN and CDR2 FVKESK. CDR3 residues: CASSPGIIAGAETQYF. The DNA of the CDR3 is TGTGCCAGCAGCCCAGGGATAATAGCGGGAGCAGAGACCCAGTACTTC.

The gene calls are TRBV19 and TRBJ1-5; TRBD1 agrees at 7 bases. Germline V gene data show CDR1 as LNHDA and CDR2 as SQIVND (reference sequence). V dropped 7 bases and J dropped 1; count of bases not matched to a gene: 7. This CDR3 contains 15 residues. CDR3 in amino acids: CASTPQGRSNQPQHF. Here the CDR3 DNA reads TGTGCCAGTACTCCACAGGGGCGCAGCAATCAGCCCCAGCATTTT. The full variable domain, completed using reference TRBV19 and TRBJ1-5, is DGGITQSPKYLFRKEGQNVTLSCEQNLNHDAMYWYRQDPGQGLRLIYYSQIVNDFQKGDIAEGYSVSREKKESFPLTVTSAQKNPTAFYLCASTPQGRSNQPQHFGDGTRLSIL.

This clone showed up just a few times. DNA for the CDR3: TGTGCCAGCAGCTTAGTCGGGAGTGATACGCAGTATTTT. This translates into CASSLVGSDTQYF. The rearrangement uses TRBV11-2 and TRBJ2-3, with a weak D call TRBD2 (6 bases). V dropped 1 base and J dropped 6 bases, with 8 bases sitting between them. Germline CDR1 reads SGHAT; CDR2 reads FQNNGV. The CDR3 has 13 residues.

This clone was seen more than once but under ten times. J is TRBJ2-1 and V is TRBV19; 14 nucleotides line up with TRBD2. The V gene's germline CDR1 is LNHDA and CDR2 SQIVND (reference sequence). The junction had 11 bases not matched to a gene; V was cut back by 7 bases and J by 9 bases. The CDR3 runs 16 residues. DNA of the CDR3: TGTGCCAGTATTGGCCTTCGACTAGCGGGAGGGCTTGAGCAGTTCTTC. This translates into CASIGLRLAGGLEQFF.

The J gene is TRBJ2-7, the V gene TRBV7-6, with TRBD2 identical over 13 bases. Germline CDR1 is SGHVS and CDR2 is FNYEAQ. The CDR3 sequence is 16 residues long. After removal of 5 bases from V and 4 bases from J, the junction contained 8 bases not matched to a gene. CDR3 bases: TGTGCCAGCAGCCACACCGGGACTAGCGGGACTTACGAGCAGTACTTC. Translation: CASSHTGTSGTYEQYF. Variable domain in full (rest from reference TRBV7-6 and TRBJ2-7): GAGVSQSPRYKVTKRGQDVALRCDPISGHVSLYWYRQALGQGPEFLTYFNYEAQQDKSGLPNDRFSAERPEGSISTLTIQRTEQRDSAMYRCASSHTGTSGTYEQYFGPGTRLTVT.

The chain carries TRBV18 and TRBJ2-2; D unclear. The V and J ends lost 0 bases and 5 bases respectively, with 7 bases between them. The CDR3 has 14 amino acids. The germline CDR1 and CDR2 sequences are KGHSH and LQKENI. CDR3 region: CASSPPGETGELFF. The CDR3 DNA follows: TGTGCCAGCTCACCACCAGGAGAAACCGGGGAGCTGTTTTTT.